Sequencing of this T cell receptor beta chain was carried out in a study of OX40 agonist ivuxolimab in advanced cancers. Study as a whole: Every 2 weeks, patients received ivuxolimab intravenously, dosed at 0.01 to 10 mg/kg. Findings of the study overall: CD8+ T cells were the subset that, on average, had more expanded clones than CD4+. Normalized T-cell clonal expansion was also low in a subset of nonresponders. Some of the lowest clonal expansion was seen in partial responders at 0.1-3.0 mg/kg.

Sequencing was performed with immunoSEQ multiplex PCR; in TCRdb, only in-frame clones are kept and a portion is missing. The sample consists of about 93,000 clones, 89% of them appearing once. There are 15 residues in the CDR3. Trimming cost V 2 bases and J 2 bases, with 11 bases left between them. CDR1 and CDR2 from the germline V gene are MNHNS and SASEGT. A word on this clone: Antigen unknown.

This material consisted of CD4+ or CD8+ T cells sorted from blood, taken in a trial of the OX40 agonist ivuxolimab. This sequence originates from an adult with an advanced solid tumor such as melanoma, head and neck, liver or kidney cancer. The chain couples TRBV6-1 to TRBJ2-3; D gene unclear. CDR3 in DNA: TGTGCCAGCAGTGAATACCCTAGTTACACAGATACGCAGTATTTT. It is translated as CASSEYPSYTDTQYF.